Reported below is one T cell receptor beta chain. TCRdb reprocessed the 5' RACE reads via MiXCR and lists one record per CDR3 protein. Among some 60,000 distinct CDR3 sequences, 25% to 30% were seen once, and the ten largest hold roughly 2.5%. Trimming at V came to 0 bases and at J to 3 bases, leaving 1 base not matched to a gene. There are 15 residues in the CDR3. The V gene's germline CDR1 is SEHNR and CDR2 FQNEAQ (reference sequence). This receptor was obtained from a female donor with breast cancer. The sample was tumor-infiltrating naive CD4+ T cells sorted from the breast tumor. Subset described: naive CD4+ T cells, CD4+CD45RA+CD25-. The chain has TRBV7-9 and TRBJ2-1; 8 positions agree with TRBD1. The DNA for the CDR3 is TGTGCCAGCAGCTTAGCAGGACAGGGCTACAATGAGCAGTTCTTC. Translated: CASSLAGQGYNEQFF.